This TCR beta chain was documented in a study of identical twins. Findings and limits, study-wide: Within cord blood, abundant beta clonotypes carried fewer insertions, but memory repertoires showed no such trend.

Germline V gives CDR1 PRHDT, CDR2 FYEKMQ (reference sequence). The CDR3 contains 15 residues. V was shortened by 2 bases and J by 0 bases, with 10 bases between the two germline ends. From the 5' RACE reads, TCRdb called clonotypes with MiXCR, one entry per CDR3 protein. The data show approximately 190,000 distinct CDR3 sequences, with 15% seen just once and 40% held by the top ten. A note on this clonotype: Its target is not known.

These data also formed part of another study, on T cells expressing NK-cell markers. That paper notes: It was from sorted CD3+CD56+NKG2C+, CD3+CD56+NKG2C- and CD3+CD56-NKG2C+ T cells that TCR beta repertoires came. Serological testing identified seven of the eight sequenced donors as HCMV-seropositive and one as seronegative.

The sequenced sample consisted of CD8+ T cells sorted from blood. The TCR comes from a young woman in good health. The chain couples TRBV13 to TRBJ1-1; D is possibly TRBD1 (5 bases). The CDR3 loop reads CASSLMGPLNTEAFF. CDR3 in DNA: TGTGCCAGCAGCTTAATGGGACCGCTGAACACTGAAGCTTTCTTT.